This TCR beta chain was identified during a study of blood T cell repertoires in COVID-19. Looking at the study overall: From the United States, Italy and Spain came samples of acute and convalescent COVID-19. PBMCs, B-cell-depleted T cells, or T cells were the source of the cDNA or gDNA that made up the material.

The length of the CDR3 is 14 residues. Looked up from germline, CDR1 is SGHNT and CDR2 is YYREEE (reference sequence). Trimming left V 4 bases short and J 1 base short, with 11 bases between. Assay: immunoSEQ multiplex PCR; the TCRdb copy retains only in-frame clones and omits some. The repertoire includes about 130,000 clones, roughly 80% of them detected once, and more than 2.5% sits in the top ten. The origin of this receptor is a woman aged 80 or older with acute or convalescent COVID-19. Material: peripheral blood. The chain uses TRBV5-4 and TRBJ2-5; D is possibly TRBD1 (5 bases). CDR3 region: CASSTRQIQETQYF. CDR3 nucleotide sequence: TGTGCCAGCAGCACCCGACAGATCCAAGAGACCCAGTACTTC.